What follows are 8 T cell receptor beta chains derived from one specimen sequenced in a study of T cells after yellow fever vaccination. TCRdb re-called the 5' RACE reads with MiXCR, one entry per CDR3 protein. The sample yields some 560,000 distinct CDR3 sequences, about 19% seen once. Source: PBMCs, taken 15 days after the yellow fever booster vaccination. The source of these receptors is a man aged 25 to 40 who received the YFV17D yellow fever vaccine.

The J gene is TRBJ2-3, the V gene TRBV20-1; perhaps TRBD2 as D (6 bases). Germline lookup yields CDR1 DFQATT and CDR2 SNEGSKA (reference sequence). The CDR3 has 14 amino acids. Trimming left V 1 base short and J 4 bases short, with 12 bases between. The CDR3 DNA sequence: TGCAGTGCTAGAGTGACGGGAGTGGCAGATACGCAGTATTTT. It yields the protein CSARVTGVADTQYF.

This clonotype appeared a few times. The rearrangement joins TRBV4-3 to TRBJ2-7; the D gene is possibly TRBD1 (6 bases). The V gene lost 1 base and the J gene lost 4 bases, with 17 bases spanning the gap. The CDR3 runs 16 residues. Looked up from germline, CDR1 is LGHNA and CDR2 is YSLEER. CDR3 DNA: TGCGCCAGCAGCCAAGGGACCCAGGGGAAGACTTACGAGCAGTACTTC. Protein sequence: CASSQGTQGKTYEQYF.

This chain links TRBV7-2 with TRBJ2-2, with no clear D. The ends were cut back, 3 bases at V and 5 bases at J, with 7 bases in the middle. Per germline, CDR1 SGHTA and CDR2 FQGNSA. This CDR3 has 13 residues. The CDR3, as DNA: TGTGCCAGCAGCTTCGCACTGACCGGGGAGCTGTTTTTT. Amino acids: CASSFALTGELFF.

This clonotype has only a few counts. V usage is TRBV10-2 and J usage is TRBJ2-1; 9 bases match TRBD1. Germline V gene sequence: CDR1 WSHSY, CDR2 SAAADI. V lost 8 bases to trimming and J lost 6 bases; unmatched junction nucleotides: 2. CDR3 length: 12 amino acids. The CDR3 nucleotides read TGCGCCAGCGGGACAGGGTTCAATGAGCAGTTCTTC. As protein: CASGTGFNEQFF.

The V and J genes are TRBV20-1 and TRBJ2-1, with 7 bases that match TRBD1. Germline loops: CDR1 DFQATT, CDR2 SNEGSKA (reference sequence). V trimming: 6 bases; J trimming: 10 bases; junction bases outside the gene matches: 18. CDR3 length: 15 amino acids. The CDR3 sequence: CSALGSGQSRWEQFF. CDR3 coding DNA: TGCAGTGCCCTAGGTTCGGGACAGTCACGATGGGAGCAGTTCTTC.

In its sample, this clonotype was seen a few times. This sequence joins TRBV12-3 or TRBV12-4 and TRBJ2-5; D is uncertain. The CDR3 sequence is 16 residues long. With 5 bases removed from V and 5 bases from J, the gap between germline ends came to 21 bases. This CDR3 is CASSPIDFGNRETQYF. The CDR3 nucleotides are TGTGCCAGCAGTCCCATAGATTTCGGCAACCGGGAGACCCAGTACTTC.

This clonotype was detected only a few times. This rearrangement joins TRBV19 to TRBJ2-3, with 10 bases matching TRBD1. The CDR3 consists of 15 residues. CDR1 is LNHDA, CDR2 SQIVND, per germline (reference sequence). The trim removed 8 bases at V and 1 base at J, leaving 6 bases unmatched. CDR3 DNA sequence: TGTGCCAGTCAGGGACAGGGGTTTCGCACAGATACGCAGTATTTT. This translates into CASQGQGFRTDTQYF.

The sample holds many counts of this clonotype. This chain links TRBV4-2 with TRBJ2-3; TRBD2 aligns across 11 bases. From germline, CDR1 is LGHNA and CDR2 YNFKEQ. The CDR3 loop spans 16 amino acids. After removal of 0 bases from V and 4 bases from J, the junction contained 3 bases not matched to a gene. CDR3 nucleotide sequence: TGTGCCAGCAGCCAAGATATAGCGGGAGGGCCAGATACGCAGTATTTT. It translates to CASSQDIAGGPDTQYF.